This T cell receptor beta chain was captured by sequencing in a study of cytomegalovirus exposure and HLA in healthy donors. Study results and caveats: In a later analysis, HLA-associated beta chains showed higher expansion and lower generation probabilities than comparable chains.

Primers included in the PCR were 60 Vbeta and 13 Jbeta primers. Sequencing was performed with immunoSEQ multiplex PCR; in TCRdb, only in-frame clones are kept and a portion is missing. The repertoire holds under 150,000 clones, 65% to 80% seen once, with 1.5% to 2% in the top ten. This clone was seen a handful of times. Its target is unknown. Germline V gene sequence: CDR1 SGHNT, CDR2 YYREEE (reference sequence). CDR3 length equals 14 residues. The V gene lost 4 bases and the J gene lost 1 base, with 11 bases spanning the gap. The rearrangement links TRBV5-4 to TRBJ1-1, with D perhaps matching TRBD1 (6 bases). The specimen sequenced was PBMCs. This clonotype originated in a woman aged 40 to 50 in good health and CMV-seronegative. This CDR3 reads CASSTWTENTEAFF. The DNA for the CDR3 is TGTGCCAGCAGCACCTGGACAGAGAACACTGAAGCTTTCTTT.